These 5 T cell receptor beta chains were sequenced from one sample in a study of blood T cell repertoires in COVID-19. Profiled with immunoSEQ multiplex PCR; TCRdb holds only in-frame clones, not every one. The table shows over 95,000 clones, with more than 80% occurring only once. The sample was peripheral blood. These receptors came from a woman aged 60-75 years with COVID-19, enrolled during active disease.

Comments on this clone: Other DNA variants within this sample encode the same CDR3. The chain has TRBV4-3 and TRBJ1-1; no clear D. CDR3 length equals 14 residues. V was shortened by 0 bases and J by 1 base, with 6 bases between the two germline ends. The V gene's germline CDR1 is LGHNA and CDR2 YSLEER. CDR3 DNA: TGCGCCAGCAGCCAAGAGACGGGGAACACTGAAGCTTTCTTT. Translation gives CASSQETGNTEAFF.

This clone has just one count. The genes are TRBV7-2 and TRBJ2-6; TRBD1 agrees at 7 bases. After removal of 5 bases from V and 2 bases from J, the junction contained 6 bases not matched to a gene. This CDR3 contains 16 residues. Germline values: CDR1 SGHTA, CDR2 FQGNSA. Here the CDR3 DNA reads TGTGCCAGCAGCGCCCAGACAGGGCCTGGGGCCAACGTCCTGACTTTC. Translating gives CASSAQTGPGANVLTF.

The chain recombines TRBV29-1 with TRBJ1-5, with 8 bases matching TRBD1. This CDR3 spans 17 amino acids. CDR1 SQVTM and CDR2 ANQGSEA come from the germline V gene. V lost 7 bases to trimming and J lost 0 bases; unmatched junction nucleotides: 14. The CDR3 sequence: CSAMDGTGLYSNQPQHF. The CDR3 nucleotides are TGCAGCGCCATGGATGGGACAGGCCTTTATAGCAATCAGCCCCAGCATTTT.

The chain couples TRBV29-1 to TRBJ1-2, with 11 bases fitting TRBD1. This CDR3 spans 14 amino acids. Losses at the gene ends were 6 bases for V and 7 bases for J; bases not matched to a gene: 10. Germline V gene sequence: CDR1 SQVTM, CDR2 ANQGSEA. CDR3 amino acids: CSVVIGQGASGYTF. The DNA of the CDR3 is TGCAGCGTAGTAATCGGACAGGGGGCGTCTGGCTACACCTTC. Variable domain in full (rest from reference TRBV29-1 and TRBJ1-2): SAVISQKPSRDICQRGTSLTIQCQVDSQVTMMFWYRQQPGQSLTLIATANQGSEATYESGFVIDKFPISRPNLTFSTLTVSNMSPEDSSIYLCSVVIGQGASGYTFGSGTRLTVV.

The chain combines TRBV7-3 with TRBJ1-6, with 7 bases lining up with TRBD1. The V gene end was trimmed by 3 bases and the J gene end by 6 bases; junction bases not matched to a gene: 8. CDR3 length: 16 amino acids. Germline V gives CDR1 SGHTA, CDR2 FQGTGA. CDR3 region: CASSFETGSGNSPLHF. The CDR3 region has the DNA TGTGCCAGCAGCTTCGAGACAGGGTCTGGTAATTCACCCCTCCACTTT.